Below, 5 T cell receptor beta chains from the same sample are listed, as sequenced in a study of beta chain features in type 1 diabetes. All of the isolated RNA was reverse transcribed, so expressed TCRB transcripts were sequenced. Profiling relied on immunoSEQ multiplex PCR, and the TCRdb table lists in-frame clones only, not all of them. The data hold hundreds of thousands of clones, with 68% observed a single time. The sequenced material came from naive CD4+ T cells from blood. The receptors were sampled from a man aged 25 to 45 in good health.

The chain is built from TRBV23-1 and TRBJ2-1, with TRBD2 matching 8 bases. TRBV23-1 is an ORF, and what it does is uncertain. The length of the CDR3 is 16 residues. With V trimmed by 3 bases and J by 4 bases, 8 bases remained unmatched. This CDR3 is CASSHHLAGDYNEQFF. CDR3 sequence (DNA): TGCGCCAGCAGTCATCATCTAGCGGGCGATTACAATGAGCAGTTCTTC.

The chain couples TRBV7-8 to TRBJ2-3; 9 bases align to TRBD2. Germline CDR1 is SGHVS and CDR2 is FQNEAQ. The CDR3 is made up of 17 amino acids. With 4 bases clipped from V and 3 bases from J, the junction kept 11 bases outside the gene matches. Here the CDR3 reads CASSSSRLAEKTDTQYF. The DNA for the CDR3 is TGTGCCAGCAGCTCGAGCCGACTAGCGGAGAAGACAGATACGCAGTATTTT.

V gene TRBV11-3 combines with J gene TRBJ1-1, with a weak D call TRBD1 (5 bases). CDR3 length: 14 amino acids. V was pared by 2 bases and J by 4 bases, with 11 bases between. The V gene's germline CDR1 is SGHNT and CDR2 YENEEA. CDR3 in DNA: TGTGCCAGCAGCTTAAGGGGTGAGGGCACTGAAGCTTTCTTT. It yields the protein CASSLRGEGTEAFF.

The chain's CDR3 is CASSTGTTPSTDTQYF. The CDR3 region has the DNA TGTGCCAGCAGCACCGGGACTACCCCTAGCACAGATACGCAGTATTTT. V usage is TRBV9 and J usage is TRBJ2-3; 7 bases fit TRBD2. The CDR3 spans 16 residues. CDR1 and CDR2 (germline): SGDLS, YYNGEE. J was trimmed by 0 bases and V by 4 bases; bases with no gene match: 8.

In its sample, this clone was seen a few times. The rearrangement links TRBV29-1 to TRBJ2-5, with D perhaps given as TRBD1 or TRBD2 (5 bases each). Trimming left V 5 bases short and J 5 bases short, with 12 bases between. Germline CDR1 reads SQVTM; CDR2 reads ANQGSEA. CDR3 length: 12 amino acids. CDR3 amino acids: CSVIGAGETQYF. CDR3 bases: TGCAGCGTTATCGGGGCCGGGGAGACCCAGTACTTC.